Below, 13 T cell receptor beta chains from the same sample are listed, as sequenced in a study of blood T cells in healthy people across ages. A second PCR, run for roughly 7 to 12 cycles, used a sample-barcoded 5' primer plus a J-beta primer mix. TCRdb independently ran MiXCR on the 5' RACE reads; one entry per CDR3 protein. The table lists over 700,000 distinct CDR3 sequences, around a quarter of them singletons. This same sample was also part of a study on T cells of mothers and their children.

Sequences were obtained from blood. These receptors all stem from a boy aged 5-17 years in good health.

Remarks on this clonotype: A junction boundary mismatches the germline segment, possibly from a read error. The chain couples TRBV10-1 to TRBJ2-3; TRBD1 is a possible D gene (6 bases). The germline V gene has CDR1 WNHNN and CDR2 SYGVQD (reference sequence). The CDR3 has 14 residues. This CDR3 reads CASSESGDTDTQYF. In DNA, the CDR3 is TGCGCCAGCAGTGAATCAGGGGATACAGACACGCAGTATTTT.

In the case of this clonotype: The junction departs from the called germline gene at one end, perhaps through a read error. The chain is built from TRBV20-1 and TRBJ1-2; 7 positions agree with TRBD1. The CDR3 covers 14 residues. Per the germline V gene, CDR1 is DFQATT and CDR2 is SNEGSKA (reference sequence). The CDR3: CSVPGQTYFQGYPF. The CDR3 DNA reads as TGCAGTGTTCCGGGACAGACGTACTTTCAGGGCTACCCCTTC.

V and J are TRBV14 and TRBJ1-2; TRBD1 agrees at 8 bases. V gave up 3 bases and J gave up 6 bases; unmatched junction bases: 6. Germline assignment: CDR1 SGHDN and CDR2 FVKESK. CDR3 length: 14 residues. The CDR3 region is CASSHWIQGDGYTF. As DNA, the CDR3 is TGTGCCAGCAGCCATTGGATACAGGGGGATGGCTACACCTTC.

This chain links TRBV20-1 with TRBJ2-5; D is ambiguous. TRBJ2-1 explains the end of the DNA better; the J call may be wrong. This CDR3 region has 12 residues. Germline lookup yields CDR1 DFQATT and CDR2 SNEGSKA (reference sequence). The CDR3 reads CSARPVGNEQFF. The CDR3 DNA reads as TGCAGTGCTAGGCCCGTAGGCAATGAGCAGTTCTTC.

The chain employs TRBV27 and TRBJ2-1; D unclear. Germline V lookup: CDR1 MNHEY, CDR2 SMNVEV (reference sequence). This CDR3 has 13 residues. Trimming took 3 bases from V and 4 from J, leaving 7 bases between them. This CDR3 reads CASSFYGYNEQFF. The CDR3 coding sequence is TGTGCCAGCAGTTTTTATGGGTACAATGAGCAGTTCTTC.

The CDR3, as DNA: TGTGCCAGCAGCTTAGCGGAGGGGTCCTACAATGAGCAGTTCTTC. This gives the protein CASSLAEGSYNEQFF. The genes are TRBV7-8 and TRBJ2-1; possibly TRBD2 for D (6 bases). The germline gives CDR1 SGHVS, CDR2 FQNEAQ. The V end was cut by 0 bases, the J end by 1 base, with 7 bases between. The CDR3 contains 15 residues.

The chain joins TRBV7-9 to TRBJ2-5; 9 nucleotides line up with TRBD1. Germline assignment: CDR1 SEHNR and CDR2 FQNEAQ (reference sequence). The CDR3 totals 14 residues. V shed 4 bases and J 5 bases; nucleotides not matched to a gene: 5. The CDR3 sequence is CASSSGTGPETQYF. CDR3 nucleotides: TGTGCCAGCAGCTCCGGGACAGGGCCGGAGACCCAGTACTTC. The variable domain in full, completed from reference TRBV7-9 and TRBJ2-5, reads DTGVSQNPRHKITKRGQNVTFRCDPISEHNRLYWYRQTLGQGPEFLTYFQNEAQLEKSRLLSDRFSAERPKGSFSTLEIQRTEQGDSAMYLCASSSGTGPETQYFGPGTRLLVL.

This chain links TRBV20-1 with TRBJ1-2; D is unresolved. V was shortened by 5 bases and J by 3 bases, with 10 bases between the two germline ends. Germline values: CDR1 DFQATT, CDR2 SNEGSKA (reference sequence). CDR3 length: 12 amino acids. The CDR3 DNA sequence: TGCAGTGCTCCTGGGAACCACTATGGCTACACCTTC. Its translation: CSAPGNHYGYTF.

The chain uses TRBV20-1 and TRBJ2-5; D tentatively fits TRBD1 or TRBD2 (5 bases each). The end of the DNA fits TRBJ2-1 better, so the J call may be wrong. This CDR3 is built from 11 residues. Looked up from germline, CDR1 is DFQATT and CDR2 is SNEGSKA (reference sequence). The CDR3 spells CSAGTDNEQFF. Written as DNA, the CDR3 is TGCAGTGCTGGGACCGACAATGAGCAGTTCTTC.

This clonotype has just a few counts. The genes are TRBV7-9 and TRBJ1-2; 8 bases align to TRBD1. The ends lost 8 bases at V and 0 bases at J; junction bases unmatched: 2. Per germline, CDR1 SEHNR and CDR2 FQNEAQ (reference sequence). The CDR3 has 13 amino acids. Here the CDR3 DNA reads TGTGCCAGCGACAGGGGTGCTAACTATGGCTACACCTTC. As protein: CASDRGANYGYTF.

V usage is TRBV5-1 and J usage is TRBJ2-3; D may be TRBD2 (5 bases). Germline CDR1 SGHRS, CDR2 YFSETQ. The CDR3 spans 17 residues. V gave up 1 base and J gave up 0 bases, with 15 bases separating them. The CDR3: CASSLSGGPASTDTQYF. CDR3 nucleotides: TGCGCCAGCAGCTTGAGTGGCGGGCCGGCTAGCACAGATACGCAGTATTTT. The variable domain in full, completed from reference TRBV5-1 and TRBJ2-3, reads KAGVTQTPRYLIKTRGQQVTLSCSPISGHRSVSWYQQTPGQGLQFLFEYFSETQRNKGNFPGRFSGRQFSNSRSEMNVSTLELGDSALYLCASSLSGGPASTDTQYFGPGTRLTVL.

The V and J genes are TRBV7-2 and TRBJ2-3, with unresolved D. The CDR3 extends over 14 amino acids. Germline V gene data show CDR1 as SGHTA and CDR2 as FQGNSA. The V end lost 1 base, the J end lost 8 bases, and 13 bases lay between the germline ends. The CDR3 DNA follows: TGTGCCAGCAGCTTAGGACGGTCAAGAGGTACGCAGTATTTT. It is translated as CASSLGRSRGTQYF.

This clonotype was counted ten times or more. The CDR3, as DNA: TGTGCCAGCAGTTTAGCGGGGGGAGGATATGGCTACACCTTC. Its protein is CASSLAGGGYGYTF. V gene TRBV28 combines with J gene TRBJ1-2; a possible D gene is TRBD1 (5 bases). Germline V CDR1 and CDR2: MDHEN, SYDVKM. This CDR3 has 14 residues. V was clipped by 2 bases and J by 5 bases, with 12 bases between them.